This is a list of T cell receptor beta chains from one sample in a study of cytomegalovirus exposure and HLA in healthy donors. Clones were sequenced by immunoSEQ multiplex PCR, and TCRdb holds only the in-frame ones, with some missing. Here the sample spans more than 95,000 clones, roughly 80% being singletons. Sequenced input: PBMCs. The receptor source for this set is a man in his late teens or twenties in good health and CMV-seropositive. Both conserved end residues are part of each CDR3. D genes are given only for firm matches. Part of the rows lack a size; the others show once, few, many or a class for expanded clones.

V	J	size	D	DNA	CDR3
TRBV19	TRBJ1-2	once	TRBD1	TGTGCCAGTAGTGCGGCGACAGGGGAGGGGAACTATGGCTACACCTTC	CASSAATGEGNYGYTF
TRBV19	TRBJ2-5	-	TRBD2	TGTGCCAGTAGTAGAACCCCTAGCGGGGCGGCAGAGACCCAGTACTTC	CASSRTPSGAAETQYF
TRBV15	TRBJ2-3	-	TRBD1	TGTGCCACCAGCAGTATGCAGACAGGGATAGATACGCAGTATTTT	CATSSMQTGIDTQYF
TRBV11-2	TRBJ1-1	-	TRBD1	TGTGCCAGCAGCTTATTGGGACAGGCTGGTGAAGCTTTCTTT	CASSLLGQAGEAFF
TRBV2	TRBJ2-5	-	TRBD2	TGTGCCAGCAGCCTCGGGCTAGCGGGGGTAGAGACCCAGTACTTC	CASSLGLAGVETQYF
TRBV15	TRBJ2-1	-	-	TGTGCCACCAGCAGAGCCCGGGCGGGGTATGAGCAGTTCTTC	CATSRARAGYEQFF
TRBV6-5	TRBJ2-7	few	TRBD2	TGTGCCAGCAAAGGACTAGCGGGAGACTCCTACGAGCAGTACTTC	CASKGLAGDSYEQYF
TRBV30	TRBJ2-5	-	TRBD1	TGTGCCTGGAGTGACCCCTATACGACAGGGACCCAAGAGACCCAGTACTTC	CAWSDPYTTGTQETQYF
TRBV7-2	TRBJ2-5	-	-	TGTGCCAGCAGCTCCCCGACAGGCTACCAAGAGACCCAGTACTTC	CASSSPTGYQETQYF
TRBV5-4	TRBJ2-7	-	TRBD1	TGTGCCAGCAGCGCCGCCCCTAAACCGGGACAGGGCTACGAGCAGTACTTC	CASSAAPKPGQGYEQYF
TRBV18	TRBJ1-2	-	-	TGTGCCAGCTCCCCAGTAGAGGACAGTCGCTATGGCTACACCTTC	CASSPVEDSRYGYTF
TRBV11-2	TRBJ2-3	once	TRBD2	TGTGCCAGCAGCTTAGGGCTAGCGGGAGCCCGATCCCCAGATACGCAGTATTTT	CASSLGLAGARSPDTQYF
TRBV5-1	TRBJ1-4	-	TRBD1	TGCGCCAGCAGCCCGAGGACAGGGGAGGAACTGTTTTTT	CASSPRTGEELFF
TRBV4-2	TRBJ2-1	once	TRBD2	TGTGCCAGCAGCCAAATGCCGGGACTAGCGGGGGGCCAGATTGGGGAGCAGTTCTTC	CASSQMPGLAGGQIGEQFF
TRBV6-5	TRBJ1-3	-	TRBD1	TGTGCCAGCAGGGCAGGGGGAAGAGGAAACACCATATATTTT	CASRAGGRGNTIYF
TRBV7-9	TRBJ2-3	-	TRBD2	TGTGCCAGCAGCCGAGGAGCGGGAGGGGTCACAGATACGCAGTATTTT	CASSRGAGGVTDTQYF
TRBV19	TRBJ1-4	-	-	TGTGCCGGTAGTCCGGGGACTACCACTGAAAAACTGTTTTTT	CAGSPGTTTEKLFF
TRBV10-2	TRBJ2-7	-	TRBD1	TGCGCCAGCAATTACAGGGGGCTTCCCTACGAGCAGTACTTC	CASNYRGLPYEQYF